The clone carrying this T cell receptor beta chain occurred a few times. One junction end disagrees with the germline gene, perhaps due to a read error. The CDR3 covers 16 residues. Germline loops: CDR1 SGDLS, CDR2 YYNGEE. The record originates from a study of CD8+CD57+ T cells in acquired aplastic anemia. Across the whole study: Sorted cells (CD4+ and CD8+) yielded DNA amounts that averaged approximately 3.1 ug.

The sequenced patients had an expansion of CD8+CD57+ cells seen by flow cytometry. TCR beta VDJ and CDR3 profiles were obtained from a genomic DNA template. TCRdb called the reads again in MiXCR, with one record for every CDR3 protein. This sample has roughly 150,000 distinct CDR3 sequences, with over 40% found just once. The chain links TRBV9 to TRBJ1-1; 8 bases are shared with TRBD1. Material: sorted CD4+, CD8+, or CD8+CD57+ T cells (not recorded which) from PBMCs. The sequence was collected from a human donor with aplastic anemia. For the CDR3, the DNA is TGTGTCAGCCGCGTAGGGGCGGACAGGGCAAACACTGAAGCTTTCTTT. Translated: CVSRVGADRANTEAFF.